The rows below give T cell receptor beta chains drawn from one sample of a study of blood T cell repertoires in COVID-19. Using immunoSEQ multiplex PCR, the repertoire was profiled, and TCRdb retains in-frame clones only, with some absent. The table lists about 180,000 clones, approximately 80% of them singletons. The sample was PBMCs or T cells enriched from blood (not recorded which). These receptors came from a woman aged 45-65 years who had recovered from COVID-19. Each CDR3 is given without its conserved first and last residue. Each record gives: CDR3 protein, D gene, V gene. A D gene is named only where the DNA matches it firmly.

CDR3 protein: ASSTTRTGNQPQH
D gene: .
V gene: TRBV6-2/TRBV6-3

CDR3 protein: AWRGTGHTQY
D gene: TRBD1
V gene: TRBV30

CDR3 protein: ASSQGQFAPAF
D gene: .
V gene: TRBV4-1

CDR3 protein: ASSQGRGAGYGYT
D gene: .
V gene: TRBV4-1

CDR3 protein: ASSQPGQGYTGELF
D gene: TRBD1
V gene: TRBV14

CDR3 protein: ASKRGSGRDTQY
D gene: TRBD2
V gene: TRBV9

CDR3 protein: ASSLSRGLRSDNEQF
D gene: .
V gene: TRBV28

CDR3 protein: ASSLVQGRYEQY
D gene: .
V gene: TRBV7-2

CDR3 protein: ASSRLAGNYEQY
D gene: TRBD2
V gene: TRBV27

CDR3 protein: ASSIGTGITGELF
D gene: TRBD1
V gene: TRBV19

CDR3 protein: ASSLGGTSVDNEQF
D gene: TRBD2
V gene: TRBV11-3

CDR3 protein: ASSLGTSGSDTQY
D gene: TRBD2
V gene: TRBV7-9

CDR3 protein: ASQSGSSYNEQF
D gene: TRBD2
V gene: TRBV14

CDR3 protein: ASRQSLAGAAEQY
D gene: TRBD2
V gene: TRBV6-5

CDR3 protein: ASSDVQGFEAF
D gene: TRBD1
V gene: TRBV28

CDR3 protein: ASSVWGLGGYT
D gene: .
V gene: TRBV9